This T cell receptor (beta chain) was found in a study of blood T cell repertoires in COVID-19. Study in general: PBMCs, B-cell-depleted T cells, or T cells were the source of the cDNA or gDNA that made up the material.

Per the germline V gene, CDR1 is SGHTA and CDR2 is FQGNSA. Trimming removed 2 bases from V and 8 bases from J; junction bases left unmatched: 6. The CDR3 spans 15 residues. How the authors handled the data: Estimated nucleated cell counts came from reference gene primer amplification. Sequenced by immunoSEQ multiplex PCR; TCRdb stores in-frame clones only, minus some. V, J and clone size are those of that table, while D and trimming were read from the DNA. The data show 200,000 to 250,000 clones, 85% to 90% seen once. The chain recombines TRBV7-2 with TRBJ1-5; 10 positions match TRBD1. The source of this sequence is a woman aged 50 to 65 in a cohort exposed to, infected with or recovered from COVID-19 (not recorded which). The source material was PBMCs or T cells enriched from blood (not recorded which). This CDR3 reads CASSLSDRGWEPQHF. Written as DNA, the CDR3 is TGTGCCAGCAGCTTATCGGACAGGGGGTGGGAGCCCCAGCATTTT.